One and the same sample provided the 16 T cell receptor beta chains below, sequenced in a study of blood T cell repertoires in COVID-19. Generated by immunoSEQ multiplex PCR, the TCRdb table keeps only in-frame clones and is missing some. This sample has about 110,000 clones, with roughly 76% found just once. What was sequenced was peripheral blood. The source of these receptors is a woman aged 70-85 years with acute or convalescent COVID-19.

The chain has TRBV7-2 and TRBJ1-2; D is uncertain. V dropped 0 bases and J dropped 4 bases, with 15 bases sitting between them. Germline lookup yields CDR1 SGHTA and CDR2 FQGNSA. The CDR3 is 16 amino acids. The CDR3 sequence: CASSLAREPSVYGYTF. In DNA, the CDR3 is TGTGCCAGCAGCTTAGCGCGGGAGCCTTCGGTCTATGGCTACACCTTC.

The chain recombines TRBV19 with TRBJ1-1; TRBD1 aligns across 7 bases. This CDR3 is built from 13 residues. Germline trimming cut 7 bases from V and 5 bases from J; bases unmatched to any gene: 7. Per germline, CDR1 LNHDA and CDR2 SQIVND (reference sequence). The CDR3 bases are TGTGCCAGTACCGTCCAGGGGGGAACTGAAGCTTTCTTT. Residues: CASTVQGGTEAFF.

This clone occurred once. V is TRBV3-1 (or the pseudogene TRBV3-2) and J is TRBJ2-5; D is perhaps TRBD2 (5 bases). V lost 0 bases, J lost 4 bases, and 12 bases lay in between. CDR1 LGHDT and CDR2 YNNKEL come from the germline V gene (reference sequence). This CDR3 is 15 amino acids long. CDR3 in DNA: TGTGCCAGCAGCCAAGATCGGTGGGAGCGAGAGACCCAGTACTTC. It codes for CASSQDRWERETQYF.

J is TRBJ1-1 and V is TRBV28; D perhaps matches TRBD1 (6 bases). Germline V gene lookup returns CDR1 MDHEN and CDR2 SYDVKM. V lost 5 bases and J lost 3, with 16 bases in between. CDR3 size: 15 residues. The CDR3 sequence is CASSLPTGIYTEAFF. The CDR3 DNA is TGTGCCAGCAGTCTCCCTACAGGGATTTACACTGAAGCTTTCTTT.

The DNA of the CDR3 is TGTGCCACCTACAGGAGCTACACTGAAGCTTTCTTT. Its translation: CATYRSYTEAFF. The chain joins TRBV2 to TRBJ1-1; D is perhaps TRBD1 (5 bases). The CDR3 is 12 amino acids. Germline CDR1 reads SNHLY; CDR2 reads FYNNEI. V lost 10 bases, J lost 3 bases, and 12 bases lay in between.

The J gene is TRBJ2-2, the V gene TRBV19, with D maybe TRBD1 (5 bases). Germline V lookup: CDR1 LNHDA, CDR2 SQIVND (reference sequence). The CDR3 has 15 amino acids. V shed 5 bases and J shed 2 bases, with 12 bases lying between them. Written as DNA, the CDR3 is TGTGCCAGTAGTGCCGACAGACAAAACACCGGGGAGCTGTTTTTT. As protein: CASSADRQNTGELFF.

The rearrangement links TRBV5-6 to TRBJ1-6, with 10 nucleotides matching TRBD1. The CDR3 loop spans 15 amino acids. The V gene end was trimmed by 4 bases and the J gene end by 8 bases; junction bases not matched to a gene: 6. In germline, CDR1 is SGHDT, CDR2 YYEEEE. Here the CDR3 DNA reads TGTGCCAGCAGCCCCGGGGACAGGGGCTATTCACCCCTCCACTTT. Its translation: CASSPGDRGYSPLHF.

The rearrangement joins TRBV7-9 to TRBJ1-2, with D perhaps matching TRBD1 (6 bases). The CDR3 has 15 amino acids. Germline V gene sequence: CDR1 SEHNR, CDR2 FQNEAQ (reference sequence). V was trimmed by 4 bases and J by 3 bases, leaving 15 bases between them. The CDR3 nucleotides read TGTGCCAGCAGCTCCACACAGGGAGTTTACTATGGCTACACCTTC. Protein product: CASSSTQGVYYGYTF.

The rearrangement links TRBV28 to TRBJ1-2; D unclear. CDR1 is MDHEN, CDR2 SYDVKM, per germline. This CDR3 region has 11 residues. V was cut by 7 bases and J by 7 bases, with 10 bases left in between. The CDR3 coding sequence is TGTGCCAGCACCGGAGGAGGTGGCTACACCTTC. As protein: CASTGGGGYTF.

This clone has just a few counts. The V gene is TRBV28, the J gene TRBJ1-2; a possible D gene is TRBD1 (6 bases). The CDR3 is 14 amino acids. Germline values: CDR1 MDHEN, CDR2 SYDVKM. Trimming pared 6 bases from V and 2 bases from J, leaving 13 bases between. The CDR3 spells CASSSGHDNYGYTF. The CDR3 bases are TGTGCCAGCAGCTCGGGACACGACAACTATGGCTACACCTTC.

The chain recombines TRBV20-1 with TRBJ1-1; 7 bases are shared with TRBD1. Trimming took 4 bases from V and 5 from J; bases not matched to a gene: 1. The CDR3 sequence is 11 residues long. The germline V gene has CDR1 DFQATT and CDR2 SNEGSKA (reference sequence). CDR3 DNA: TGCAGTGCTACAGGGGGAACTGAAGCTTTCTTT. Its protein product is CSATGGTEAFF.

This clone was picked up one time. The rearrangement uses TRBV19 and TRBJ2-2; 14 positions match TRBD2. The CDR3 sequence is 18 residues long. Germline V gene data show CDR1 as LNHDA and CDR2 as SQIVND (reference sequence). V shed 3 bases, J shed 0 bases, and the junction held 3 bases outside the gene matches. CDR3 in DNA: TGTGCCAGTAGTATCCGACTAGCGGGAGGGGCGAACACCGGGGAGCTGTTTTTT. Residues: CASSIRLAGGANTGELFF.

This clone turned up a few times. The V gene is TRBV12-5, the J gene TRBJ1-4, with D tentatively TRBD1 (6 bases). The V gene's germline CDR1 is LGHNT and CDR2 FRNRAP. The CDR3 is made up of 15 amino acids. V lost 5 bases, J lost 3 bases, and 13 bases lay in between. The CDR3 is CASGLGQFSNEKLFF. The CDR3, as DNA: TGTGCTAGTGGTCTAGGACAGTTTTCTAATGAAAAACTGTTTTTT. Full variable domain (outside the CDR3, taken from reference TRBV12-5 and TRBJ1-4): DARVTQTPRHKVTEMGQEVTMRCQPILGHNTVFWYRQTMMQGLELLAYFRNRAPLDDSGMPKDRFSAEMPDATLATLKIQPSEPRDSAVYFCASGLGQFSNEKLFFGSGTQLSVL.

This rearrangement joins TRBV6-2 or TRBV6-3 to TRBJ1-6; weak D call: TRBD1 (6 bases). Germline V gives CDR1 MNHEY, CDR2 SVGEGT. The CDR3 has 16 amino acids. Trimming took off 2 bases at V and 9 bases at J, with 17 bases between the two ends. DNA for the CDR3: TGTGCCAGCAGTTACGCCAGGGGAAGCAGTGTTTCACCCCTCCACTTT. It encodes CASSYARGSSVSPLHF.

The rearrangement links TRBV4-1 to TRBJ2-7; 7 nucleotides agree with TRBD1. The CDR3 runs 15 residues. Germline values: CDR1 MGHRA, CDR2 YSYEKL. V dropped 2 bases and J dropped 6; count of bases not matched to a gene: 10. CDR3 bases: TGCGCCAGCAGCCAAACTACCACGAACAGGGGCGAGCAGTACTTC. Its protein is CASSQTTTNRGEQYF.

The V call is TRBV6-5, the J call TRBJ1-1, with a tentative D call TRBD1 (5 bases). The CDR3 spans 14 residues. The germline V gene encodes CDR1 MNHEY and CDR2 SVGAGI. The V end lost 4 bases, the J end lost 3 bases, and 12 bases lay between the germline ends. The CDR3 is CASSSTSGDTEAFF. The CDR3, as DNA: TGTGCCAGCAGTTCAACATCGGGGGACACTGAAGCTTTCTTT.